This is a list of T cell receptor beta chains from one sample in a study of T cell clones after liver transplantation. Sequencing used immunoSEQ multiplex PCR; TCRdb keeps in-frame clones, though not all of them. The data hold some 34,000 clones, with about 95% observed a single time. Sequenced here: CD8+ T cells from blood, sampled 12 months after liver transplant. These receptors came from a human patient who received a liver transplant. The T cells may come from the graft donor. Each CDR3 is given with its conserved first and last residue. A D gene is named only where the DNA matches it firmly. Only part of the rows carry a size: once, few, many, or a class if the clone is expanded.

abundance,v_gene,j_gene,d_gene,CDR3aa,CDR3nt
-,TRBV4-1,TRBJ1-1,TRBD1,CASSRTGTGVMNTEAFF,TGCGCCAGCAGCCGAACCGGGACAGGGGTCATGAACACTGAAGCTTTCTTT
once,TRBV27,TRBJ2-2,-,CASRIGPGELFF,TGTGCCAGCAGGATCGGACCCGGGGAGCTGTTTTTT
-,TRBV6-4,TRBJ2-1,TRBD2,CASSLLAGPNNEQFF,TGTGCCAGCAGTTTACTAGCGGGACCTAACAATGAGCAGTTCTTC
-,TRBV2,TRBJ2-1,TRBD2,CATLPSGSSYNEQFF,TGTGCCACACTCCCTAGCGGGAGCTCCTACAATGAGCAGTTCTTC
-,TRBV7-8,TRBJ2-1,-,CASSRRDVPLYNEQFF,TGTGCCAGCAGCCGCAGGGACGTCCCGCTATACAATGAGCAGTTCTTC
-,TRBV7-7,TRBJ2-3,-,CASSLGRQGGDTQYF,TGTGCTAGCAGCTTGGGGCGACAGGGAGGAGATACGCAGTATTTT
few,TRBV27,TRBJ2-7,TRBD2,CLVGGAYEQYF,TGTTTGGTCGGGGGGGCATACGAGCAGTACTTC
-,TRBV10-3,TRBJ1-2,-,CAISESTGYTF,TGTGCCATCAGTGAGTCGACCGGCTACACCTTC
-,TRBV9,TRBJ1-1,-,CASSVGGAPTEAFF,TGTGCCAGCAGCGTAGGAGGGGCCCCCACTGAAGCTTTCTTT
-,TRBV27,TRBJ2-5,TRBD1,CASSLLTGGETQYF,TGTGCCAGCAGTTTGCTTACAGGGGGGGAGACCCAGTACTTC
-,TRBV5-1,TRBJ2-7,-,CASSSPEGGGAYEQYF,TGCGCCAGCAGCTCCCCCGAGGGAGGGGGCGCCTACGAGCAGTACTTC
-,TRBV30,TRBJ2-1,-,CAWSVSHEQFF,TGTGCCTGGAGTGTCTCACATGAGCAGTTCTTC
-,TRBV9,TRBJ1-2,-,CASSVGGSGGIYGYTF,TGTGCCAGCAGCGTAGGTGGTTCGGGCGGTATCTATGGCTACACCTTC
-,TRBV6-5,TRBJ1-4,TRBD1,CASSLDRETNEKLFF,TGTGCCAGCAGTCTCGACAGGGAAACTAATGAAAAACTGTTTTTT
-,TRBV6-5,TRBJ2-7,TRBD1,CASRGVQGARYEQYF,TGTGCCAGCAGAGGGGTCCAGGGGGCGCGGTACGAGCAGTACTTC
-,TRBV7-3,TRBJ2-5,-,CASSFGAGEETQYF,TGTGCCAGCAGCTTTGGGGCAGGGGAAGAGACCCAGTACTTC
-,TRBV25-1,TRBJ2-6,-,CASSAMAAGANVLTF,TGTGCCAGCAGTGCTATGGCAGCTGGGGCCAACGTCCTGACTTTC
-,TRBV7-9,TRBJ2-7,TRBD1,CASSSYRGSHYEQYF,TGTGCCAGCAGTTCATACAGGGGGTCTCACTACGAGCAGTACTTC
-,TRBV10-3,TRBJ2-1,TRBD2,CAISGERDGYNEQFF,TGTGCCATCAGTGGTGAGCGGGACGGCTACAATGAGCAGTTCTTC
-,TRBV7-9,TRBJ2-1,-,CASSVTSREQFF,TGTGCCAGCAGCGTCACTAGTCGGGAGCAGTTCTTC